A selection of T cell receptor beta chains follows, all from one sample in a study of a mutant IDH1 vaccine in newly diagnosed glioma. Repertoires were generated with immunoSEQ multiplex PCR, while TCRdb's copy carries only in-frame clones and drops some. The sample lists roughly 120,000 clones, about 80% occurring once. These receptors are not linked to any known antigen. Sequencing was performed on PBMCs, taken from a glioma patient whose treatment included an IDH1 peptide vaccine. The receptor source for this set is a man aged 40-49 years with glioma. Each CDR3 is given with its conserved first and last residue. D genes are given only for firm matches.

j_gene: TRBJ1-2
v_gene: TRBV19
d_gene: TRBD1
CDR3nt: TGTGCCAGTGAGACAGGGGGGGACTATGGCTACACCTTC
CDR3aa: CASETGGDYGYTF

j_gene: TRBJ2-3
v_gene: TRBV6-5
d_gene: NA
CDR3nt: TGTGCCAGCAGCCCCGAGGGGACGAGCACAGATACGCAGTATTTT
CDR3aa: CASSPEGTSTDTQYF

j_gene: TRBJ2-7
v_gene: TRBV5-1
d_gene: TRBD2
CDR3nt: TGCGCCAGCAGCCCCTTAGCGGGGGAAAAATCCTACGAGCAGTACTTC
CDR3aa: CASSPLAGEKSYEQYF

j_gene: TRBJ2-5
v_gene: TRBV6-6
d_gene: NA
CDR3nt: TGTGCCAGCAGTTACTCGGGAGCTGCCCCCGATGAGACCCAGTACTTC
CDR3aa: CASSYSGAAPDETQYF

j_gene: TRBJ2-2
v_gene: TRBV9
d_gene: NA
CDR3nt: TGTGCCAGCAGCGGGGACAACACCGGGGAGCTGTTTTTT
CDR3aa: CASSGDNTGELFF

j_gene: TRBJ2-5
v_gene: TRBV6-5
d_gene: TRBD2
CDR3nt: TGTGCCAGCAGTCCGACTAGCGGGACTCAAGAGACCCAGTACTTC
CDR3aa: CASSPTSGTQETQYF

j_gene: TRBJ2-1
v_gene: TRBV7-9
d_gene: TRBD1
CDR3nt: TGTGCCAGCAGCCCGGGACAGGGGATAAATGAGCAGTTCTTC
CDR3aa: CASSPGQGINEQFF

j_gene: TRBJ2-7
v_gene: TRBV6-5
d_gene: NA
CDR3nt: TGTGCCAGCAGTTCCCCAGGGGTAGGGTACGAGCAGTACTTC
CDR3aa: CASSSPGVGYEQYF

j_gene: TRBJ1-2
v_gene: TRBV6-1
d_gene: TRBD1
CDR3nt: TGTGCCAGTTCCGCGGACAGGGGACGGGGCTATGGCTACACCTTC
CDR3aa: CASSADRGRGYGYTF

j_gene: TRBJ1-2
v_gene: TRBV7-2
d_gene: NA
CDR3nt: TGTGCCAGCAGCTTAGCGTTTTTCTTACAGGGAGGTGGCTACACCTTC
CDR3aa: CASSLAFFLQGGGYTF

j_gene: TRBJ2-1
v_gene: TRBV2
d_gene: TRBD2
CDR3nt: TGTGCCAGCACCGCCGTGATAGCGGGAGGGACTGAGCAGTTCTTC
CDR3aa: CASTAVIAGGTEQFF

j_gene: TRBJ2-5
v_gene: TRBV5-8
d_gene: NA
CDR3nt: TGTGCCAGCAGCTTGGTAGAGACCCAGTACTTC
CDR3aa: CASSLVETQYF